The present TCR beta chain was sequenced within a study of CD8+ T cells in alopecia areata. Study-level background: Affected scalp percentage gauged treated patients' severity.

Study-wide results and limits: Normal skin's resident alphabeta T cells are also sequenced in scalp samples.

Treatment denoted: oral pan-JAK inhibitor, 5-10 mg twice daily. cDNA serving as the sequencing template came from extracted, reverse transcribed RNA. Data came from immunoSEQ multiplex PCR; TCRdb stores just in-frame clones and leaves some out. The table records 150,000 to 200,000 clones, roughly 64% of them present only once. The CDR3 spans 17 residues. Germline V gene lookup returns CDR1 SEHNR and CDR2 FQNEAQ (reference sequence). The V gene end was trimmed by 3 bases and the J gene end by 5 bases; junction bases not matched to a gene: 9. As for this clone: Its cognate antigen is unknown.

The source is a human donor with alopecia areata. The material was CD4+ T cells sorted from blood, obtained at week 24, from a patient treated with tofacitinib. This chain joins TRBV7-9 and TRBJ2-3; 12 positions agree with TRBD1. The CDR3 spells CASSFSGTGGAGDTQYF. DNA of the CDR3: TGTGCCAGCAGCTTCTCCGGGACAGGGGGCGCGGGAGATACGCAGTATTTT.